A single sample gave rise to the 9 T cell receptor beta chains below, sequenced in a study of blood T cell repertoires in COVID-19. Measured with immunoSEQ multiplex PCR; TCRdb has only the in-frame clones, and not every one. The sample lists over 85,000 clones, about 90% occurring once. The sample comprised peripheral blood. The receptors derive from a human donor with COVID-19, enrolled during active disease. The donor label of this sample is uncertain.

This CDR3 reads CASPTGLSPLHF. The CDR3 bases are TGTGCCAGCCCGACAGGGCTCTCACCCCTCCACTTT. The genes are TRBV24-1 and TRBJ1-6; the match to TRBD1 covers 7 bases. This CDR3 comprises 12 residues. The ends lost 11 bases at V and 10 bases at J; junction bases unmatched: 7. Germline-derived CDR1 and CDR2 are KGHDR and SFDVKD.

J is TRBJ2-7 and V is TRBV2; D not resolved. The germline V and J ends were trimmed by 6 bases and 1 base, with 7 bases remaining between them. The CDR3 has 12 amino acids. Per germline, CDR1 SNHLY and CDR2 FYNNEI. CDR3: CASREVSYEQYF. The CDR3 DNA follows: TGTGCCAGCAGAGAGGTGTCCTACGAGCAGTACTTC.

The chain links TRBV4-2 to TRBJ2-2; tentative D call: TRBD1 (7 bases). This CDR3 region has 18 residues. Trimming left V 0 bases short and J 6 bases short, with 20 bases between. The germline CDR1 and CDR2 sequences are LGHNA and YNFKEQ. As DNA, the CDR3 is TGTGCCAGCAGCCAAGATCGAGGGCAGGGGGGCATTCCCGGGGAGCTGTTTTTT. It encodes CASSQDRGQGGIPGELFF.

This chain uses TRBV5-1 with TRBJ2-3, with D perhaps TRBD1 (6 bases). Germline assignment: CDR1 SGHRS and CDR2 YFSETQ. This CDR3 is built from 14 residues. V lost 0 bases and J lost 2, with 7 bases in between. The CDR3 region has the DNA TGCGCCAGCAGCTTGGGGGGGCACACAGATACGCAGTATTTT. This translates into CASSLGGHTDTQYF. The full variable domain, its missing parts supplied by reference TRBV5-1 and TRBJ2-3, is KAGVTQTPRYLIKTRGQQVTLSCSPISGHRSVSWYQQTPGQGLQFLFEYFSETQRNKGNFPGRFSGRQFSNSRSEMNVSTLELGDSALYLCASSLGGHTDTQYFGPGTRLTVL.

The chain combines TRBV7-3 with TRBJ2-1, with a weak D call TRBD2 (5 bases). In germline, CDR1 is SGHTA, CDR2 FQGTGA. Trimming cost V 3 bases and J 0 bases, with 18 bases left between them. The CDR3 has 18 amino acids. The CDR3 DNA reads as TGTGCCAGCAGCTTTGATGGACTCCCGCTAAGCTCCTACAATGAGCAGTTCTTC. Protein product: CASSFDGLPLSSYNEQFF.

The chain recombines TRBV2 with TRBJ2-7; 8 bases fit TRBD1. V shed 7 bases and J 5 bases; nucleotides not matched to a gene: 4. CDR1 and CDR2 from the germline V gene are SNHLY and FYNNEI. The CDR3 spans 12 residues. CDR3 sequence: CASTSDRDEQYF. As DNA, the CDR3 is TGTGCCAGCACCTCGGACAGGGACGAGCAGTACTTC.

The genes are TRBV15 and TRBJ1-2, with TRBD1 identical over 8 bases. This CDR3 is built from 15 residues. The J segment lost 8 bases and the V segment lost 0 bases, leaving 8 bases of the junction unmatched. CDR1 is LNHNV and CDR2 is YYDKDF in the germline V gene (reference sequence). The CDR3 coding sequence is TGTGCCACCAGCAGAGATCTGACAGGGGTTTTGGGCTACACCTTC. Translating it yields CATSRDLTGVLGYTF.

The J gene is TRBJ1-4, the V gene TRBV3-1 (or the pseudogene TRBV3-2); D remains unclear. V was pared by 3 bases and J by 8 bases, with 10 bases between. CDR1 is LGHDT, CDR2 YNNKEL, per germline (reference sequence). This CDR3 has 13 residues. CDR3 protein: CASSQVLGEKLFF. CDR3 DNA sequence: TGTGCCAGCAGCCAGGTACTCGGGGAAAAACTGTTTTTT.

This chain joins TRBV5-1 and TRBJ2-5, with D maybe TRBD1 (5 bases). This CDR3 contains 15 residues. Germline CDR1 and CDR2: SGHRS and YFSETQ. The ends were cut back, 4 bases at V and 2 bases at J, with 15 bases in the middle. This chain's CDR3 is CASSQGNSIQETQYF. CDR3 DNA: TGCGCCAGCAGCCAGGGAAATAGTATACAAGAGACCCAGTACTTC.